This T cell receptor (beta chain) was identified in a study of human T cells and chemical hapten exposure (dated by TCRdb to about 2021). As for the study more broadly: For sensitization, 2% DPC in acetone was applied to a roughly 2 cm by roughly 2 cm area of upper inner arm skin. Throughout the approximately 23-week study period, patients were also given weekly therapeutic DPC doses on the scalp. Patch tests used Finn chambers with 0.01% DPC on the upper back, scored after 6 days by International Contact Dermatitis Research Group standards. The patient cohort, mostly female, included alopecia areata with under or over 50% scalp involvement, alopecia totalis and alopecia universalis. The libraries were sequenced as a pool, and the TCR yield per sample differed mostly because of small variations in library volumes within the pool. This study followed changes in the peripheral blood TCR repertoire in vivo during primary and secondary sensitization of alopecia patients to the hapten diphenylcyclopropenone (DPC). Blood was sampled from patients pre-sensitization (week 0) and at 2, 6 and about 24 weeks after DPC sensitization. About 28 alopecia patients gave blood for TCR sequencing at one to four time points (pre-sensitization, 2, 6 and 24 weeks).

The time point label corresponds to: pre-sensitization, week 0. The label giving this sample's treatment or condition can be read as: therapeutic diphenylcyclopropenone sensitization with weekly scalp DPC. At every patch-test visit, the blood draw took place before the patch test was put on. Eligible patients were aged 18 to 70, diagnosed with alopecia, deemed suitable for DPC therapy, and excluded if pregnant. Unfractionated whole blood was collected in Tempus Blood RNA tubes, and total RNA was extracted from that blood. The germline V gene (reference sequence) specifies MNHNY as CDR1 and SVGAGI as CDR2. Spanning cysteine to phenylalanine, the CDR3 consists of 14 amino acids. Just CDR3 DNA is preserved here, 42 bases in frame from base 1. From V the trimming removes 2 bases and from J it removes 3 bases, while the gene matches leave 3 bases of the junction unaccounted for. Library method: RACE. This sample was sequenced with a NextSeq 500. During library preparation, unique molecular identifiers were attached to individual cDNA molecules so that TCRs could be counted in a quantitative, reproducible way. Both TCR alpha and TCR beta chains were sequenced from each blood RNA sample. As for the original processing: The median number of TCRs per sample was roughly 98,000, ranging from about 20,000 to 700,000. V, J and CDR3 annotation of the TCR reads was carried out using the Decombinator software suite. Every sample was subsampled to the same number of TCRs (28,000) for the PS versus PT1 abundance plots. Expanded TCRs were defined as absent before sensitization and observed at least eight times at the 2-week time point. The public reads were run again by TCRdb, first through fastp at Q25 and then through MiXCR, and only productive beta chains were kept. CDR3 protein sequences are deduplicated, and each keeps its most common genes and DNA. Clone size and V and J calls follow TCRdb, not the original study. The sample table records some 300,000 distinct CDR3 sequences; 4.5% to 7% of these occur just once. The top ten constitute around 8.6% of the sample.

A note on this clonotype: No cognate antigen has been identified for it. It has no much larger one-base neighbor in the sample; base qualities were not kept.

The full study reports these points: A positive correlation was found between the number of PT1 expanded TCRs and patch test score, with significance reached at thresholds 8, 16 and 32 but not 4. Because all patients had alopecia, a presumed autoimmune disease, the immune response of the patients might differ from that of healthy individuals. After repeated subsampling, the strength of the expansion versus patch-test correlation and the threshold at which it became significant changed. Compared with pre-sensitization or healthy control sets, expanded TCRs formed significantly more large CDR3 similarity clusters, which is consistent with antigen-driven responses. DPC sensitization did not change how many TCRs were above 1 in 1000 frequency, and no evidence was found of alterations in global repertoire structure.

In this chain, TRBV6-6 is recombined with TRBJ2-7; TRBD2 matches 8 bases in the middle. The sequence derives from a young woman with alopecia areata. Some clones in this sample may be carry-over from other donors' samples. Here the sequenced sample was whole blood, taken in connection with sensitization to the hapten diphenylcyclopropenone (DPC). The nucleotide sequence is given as TGTGCCAGCAGTTACACTAGCGGAGTCTACGAGCAGTACTTC. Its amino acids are CASSYTSGVYEQYF.